This T cell receptor (beta chain) was profiled in a study of blood T cell repertoires in COVID-19. Looking at the study overall: From T cells, B-cell-depleted T cells, or PBMCs came the material, which was cDNA or gDNA.

Original data processing: From reference gene primer amplification, estimates of nucleated cell counts were derived. The protocol was immunoSEQ multiplex PCR, while the TCRdb copy is restricted to in-frame clones and leaves out a portion. That table supplies the V and J calls and clone size; D and trimming were determined from the DNA. The sample has around 230,000 clones; about 81% are singletons. V was cut by 2 bases and J by 0 bases, with 11 bases left in between. The germline gives CDR1 SGHTA, CDR2 FQGNSA. The CDR3 consists of 16 residues. Sequenced: peripheral blood. The chain uses TRBV7-2 and TRBJ1-5; no clear D gene. The sequence came from a woman aged 55-69 years with active or convalescent COVID-19. CDR3 nucleotide sequence: TGTGCCAGCAGCTTACTACCCCGCGGTAGCAATCAGCCCCAGCATTTT. Translating it yields CASSLLPRGSNQPQHF.